Below, one TCR beta chain is given with its context. What it binds is unknown. The V segment lost 1 base and the J segment 4 bases; nucleotides outside the gene matches: 9. This CDR3 has 16 residues. Looked up from germline, CDR1 is SGHAT and CDR2 is FQNNGV. For TCR beta, libraries came from quantitative 5'-RACE with molecular barcodes. TCRdb reprocessed the 5' RACE reads with MiXCR, giving one entry per CDR3 protein. The sample lists fewer than 400,000 distinct CDR3 sequences; approximately 8.2% were seen once. These data belong to a study of CD8 T cells in ankylosing spondylitis. General study results and limits: The disease-linked clones had a CD8+ phenotype and low blood frequencies. Roughly eight highly homologous variants made up a TCR beta motif that seemed to typify ankylosing spondylitis blood. From matched ankylosing spondylitis synovial fluid, disease-linked clones were reportedly recovered at significantly enriched levels. A subset of motif variants has previously been described in the synovial fluid and blood of reactive arthritis.

The specimen was blood, either unsorted or a sorted T cell fraction (not recorded which). The chain couples TRBV11-2 to TRBJ2-7, with 8 bases lining up with TRBD1. This TCR derives from a male donor with ankylosing spondylitis. CDR3 sequence: CASSLAGGQVLYEQYF. The DNA for the CDR3 is TGTGCCAGCAGCTTAGCAGGGGGACAGGTGCTTTACGAGCAGTACTTC.